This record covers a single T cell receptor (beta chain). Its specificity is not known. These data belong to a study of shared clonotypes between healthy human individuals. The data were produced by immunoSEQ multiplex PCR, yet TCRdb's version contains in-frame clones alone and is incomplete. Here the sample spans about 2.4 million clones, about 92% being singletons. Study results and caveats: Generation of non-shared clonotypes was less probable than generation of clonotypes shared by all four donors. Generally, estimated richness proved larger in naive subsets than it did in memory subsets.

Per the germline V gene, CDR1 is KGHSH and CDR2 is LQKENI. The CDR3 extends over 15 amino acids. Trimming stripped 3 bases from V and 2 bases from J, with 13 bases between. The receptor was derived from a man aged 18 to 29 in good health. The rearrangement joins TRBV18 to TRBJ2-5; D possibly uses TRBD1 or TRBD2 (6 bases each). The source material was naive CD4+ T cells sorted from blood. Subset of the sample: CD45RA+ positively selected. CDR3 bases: TGTGCCAGCTCACCGGGGGGCGGCGGTCAAGAGACCCAGTACTTC. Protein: CASSPGGGGQETQYF.